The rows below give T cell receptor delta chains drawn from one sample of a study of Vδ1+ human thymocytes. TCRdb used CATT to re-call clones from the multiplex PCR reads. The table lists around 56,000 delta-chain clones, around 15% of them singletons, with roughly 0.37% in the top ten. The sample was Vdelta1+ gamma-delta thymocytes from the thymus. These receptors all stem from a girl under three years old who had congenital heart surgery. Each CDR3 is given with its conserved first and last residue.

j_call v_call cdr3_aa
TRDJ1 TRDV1 CALGGITAGGYTDKLIF
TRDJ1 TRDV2 CACDRYPTLGESVTDKLIF
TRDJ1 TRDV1 CALVTLLGDTAKLIF
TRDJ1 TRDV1 CALGVKLPSWGTTPYTDKLIF
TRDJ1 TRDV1 CALGRSPGLREDKYTDKLIF
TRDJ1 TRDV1 CALGEVQRIPLHTGGPHKLIF
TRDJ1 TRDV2 CACDNYWGIRVWRLIF
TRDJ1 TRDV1 CALGELGASRPHLDTVGRPDKLIF
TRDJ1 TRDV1 CALGPHRGYSGYTDKLIF
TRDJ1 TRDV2 CACDTRKGDTQADKLIF
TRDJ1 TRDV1 CALGELSSVSPKLIF
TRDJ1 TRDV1 CALGEPTTIPRLGAKLIF
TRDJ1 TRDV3 CAFPRDFPTDKLIF
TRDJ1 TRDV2 CACDTSRGIHKLIF
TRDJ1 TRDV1 CALGELGVWGFYTDKLIF
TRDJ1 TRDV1 CALGTPRGGTYDKLIF
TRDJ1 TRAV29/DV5 CAAKSFGVLGGEYTDKLIF
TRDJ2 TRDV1 CALGELEGIPSYLLGDSLTAQLFF
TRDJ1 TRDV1 CALTLPLYSTGDYTDKLIF
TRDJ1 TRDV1 CALGEKTTLGDIPTDKLIF
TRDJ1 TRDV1 CALGGQLPLAMGKLIF
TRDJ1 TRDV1 CALGLNIPQRPDKLIF
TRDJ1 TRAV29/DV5 CAASGREGQTGGYTAGLYLNTDKLIF
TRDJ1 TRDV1 CALGEGAAKGGYWGIRKLIF
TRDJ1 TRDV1 CALGEASYSSPYGGGMYTDKLIF
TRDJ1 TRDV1 CALGDPRPDVLRTGVDKLIF
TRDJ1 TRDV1 CALGELLWGIRLALIF